This T cell receptor (beta chain) appears in the sequencing data of a study of T cell changes during pregnancy in multiple sclerosis. Libraries were prepared by immunoSEQ multiplex PCR; TCRdb keeps only in-frame clonotypes and omits some of them. The data show 35,000 to 40,000 clones, approximately 94% seen once. The germline CDR1 and CDR2 sequences are SGHTA and FQGNSA. V lost 2 bases and J 9 bases, leaving 8 bases between the germline ends. There are 13 residues in the CDR3. The specimen was CD4+ T cells from peripheral blood mononuclear cells, collected in the second trimester of pregnancy. The rearrangement joins TRBV7-2 to TRBJ1-6; D is uncertain. The receptor was isolated from a female donor with multiple sclerosis, enrolled in a pregnancy study. CDR3 DNA sequence: TGTGCCAGCAGCTTAATTGACATTTCACCCCTCCACTTT. Translating it yields CASSLIDISPLHF.